These T cell receptor beta chains were read from a single sample in a study of blood T cell repertoires in COVID-19. TCRdb's table, derived via immunoSEQ multiplex PCR, lists solely in-frame clones and lacks some. The sample includes 250,000 to 350,000 clones, approximately 92% of them seen just once. Sequencing was done on a sample of PBMCs or T cells enriched from blood (not recorded which). The source is a woman aged 25 to 39 who had recovered from COVID-19. Both conserved end residues are part of each CDR3. A D gene is named only where the DNA matches it firmly. Size is stated for part of the rows, as once, few or many counts, or as a class when the clone is expanded.

DNA,CDR3,V,size,D,J
TGTGCCAGCAGCTTAGACGGGATCTTGTACAATGAGCAGTTCTTC,CASSLDGILYNEQFF,TRBV7-8,once,-,TRBJ2-1
TGTGCCATCAGTGAGTCCACGACAGAGACGAATACTGAAGCTTTCTTT,CAISESTTETNTEAFF,TRBV10-3,-,-,TRBJ1-1
TGTGCCAGCACCCTAGGAGGTGCCGGGAGCCTGAAAGAGACCCAGTACTTC,CASTLGGAGSLKETQYF,TRBV28,-,-,TRBJ2-5
TGTGCCTCCCGGACTAGCGTTTTTATAAGCTCCTACGAGCAGTACTTC,CASRTSVFISSYEQYF,TRBV7-9,-,TRBD2,TRBJ2-7
TGTGCCAGCACCAGGACTAGCTACAATGAGCAGTTCTTC,CASTRTSYNEQFF,TRBV6-5,-,TRBD2,TRBJ2-1
TGTGCCAGCAGTCAACCGGGACTAGGGGTGGTAGGGGAGCTGTTTTTT,CASSQPGLGVVGELFF,TRBV28,-,TRBD2,TRBJ2-2
TGTGCCAGCAGCCGGGATCGCTGGCAAGTGAACACTGAAGCTTTCTTT,CASSRDRWQVNTEAFF,TRBV11-1,few,-,TRBJ1-1
TGCGCCAGCAGCCAAGTGGTGGCTAGCGGGGACCTCGGAGAGACCCAGTACTTC,CASSQVVASGDLGETQYF,TRBV4-3,-,TRBD2,TRBJ2-5
TGTGCCAGCAGCAACCAGGGACAGTTTTATGGCTACACCTTC,CASSNQGQFYGYTF,TRBV6-5,-,TRBD1,TRBJ1-2
TGTGCCAGCAGCTTACTCGGACTAGCGAACACCGGGGAGCTGTTTTTT,CASSLLGLANTGELFF,TRBV7-9,-,TRBD2,TRBJ2-2
TGCGCCAGCAGACCCGACAGCTACGAGCAGTACTTC,CASRPDSYEQYF,TRBV5-1,-,-,TRBJ2-7
TGTGCCAGTAGTGTTTGGGGCAGTTCAAACTATGGCTACACCTTC,CASSVWGSSNYGYTF,TRBV19,few,-,TRBJ1-2
TGTGCCAGCAGCTTGTTGGGGGGAACCACTGAAGCTTTCTTT,CASSLLGGTTEAFF,TRBV5-5,-,-,TRBJ1-1
TGTGCCAGAAGCTTAGAGTCACTAGCGGGAAGGTCAGATACGCAGTATTTT,CARSLESLAGRSDTQYF,TRBV7-5,-,-,TRBJ2-3
TGTGCCAGCAGACTCGACAGGGGAATCACCGGGGAGCTGTTTTTT,CASRLDRGITGELFF,TRBV2,-,TRBD1,TRBJ2-2
TGTGCCAGCAGTCCACCTCAGGGTAATTCACCCCTCCACTTT,CASSPPQGNSPLHF,TRBV27,-,-,TRBJ1-6
TGTGCCAGCAGCTTGAGGACAGGGAACTACGAGCAGTACTTC,CASSLRTGNYEQYF,TRBV11-3,-,TRBD1,TRBJ2-7
TGTGCCAGCAGTCCTCTAGGAGTCCAAGGGACCCAGTACTTC,CASSPLGVQGTQYF,TRBV28,-,-,TRBJ2-5
TGCGCCAGCAGCCACGACCGGGACATCTACGAGCAGTACTTC,CASSHDRDIYEQYF,TRBV4-3,-,-,TRBJ2-7
TGTGCCAGCAGCTTAGGGACAGGGGGAGAGACCCAGTACTTC,CASSLGTGGETQYF,TRBV7-6,-,TRBD1,TRBJ2-5
TGCGCCAGCAGCGGGACGACAGGGTCAAATGAAAAACTGTTTTTT,CASSGTTGSNEKLFF,TRBV5-1,-,TRBD1,TRBJ1-4